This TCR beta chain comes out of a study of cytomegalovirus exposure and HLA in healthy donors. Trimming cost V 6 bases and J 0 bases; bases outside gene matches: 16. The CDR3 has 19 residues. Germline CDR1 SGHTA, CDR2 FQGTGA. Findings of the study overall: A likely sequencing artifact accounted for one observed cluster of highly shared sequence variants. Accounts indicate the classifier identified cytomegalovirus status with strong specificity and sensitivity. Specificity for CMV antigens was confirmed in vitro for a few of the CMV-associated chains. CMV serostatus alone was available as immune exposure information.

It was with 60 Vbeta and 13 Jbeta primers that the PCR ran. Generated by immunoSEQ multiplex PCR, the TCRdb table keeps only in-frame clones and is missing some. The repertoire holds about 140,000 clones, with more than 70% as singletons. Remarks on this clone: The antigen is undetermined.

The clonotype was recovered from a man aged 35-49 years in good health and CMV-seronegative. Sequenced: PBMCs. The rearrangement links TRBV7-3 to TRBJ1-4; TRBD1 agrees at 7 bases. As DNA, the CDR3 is TGTGCCAGCAGTTCGTCGGACAGGAAAACCCGTACAACTAATGAAAAACTGTTTTTT. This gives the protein CASSSSDRKTRTTNEKLFF.